This T cell receptor beta chain derives from a study of cytomegalovirus exposure and HLA in healthy donors. Turning to the study itself: Earlier, 100 million or so unique TCR beta sequences were recovered from about 200 million T cells by an analysis. Findings and caveats of the study: The study recorded about 150 TCR beta chains that were cytomegalovirus-associated. Apparent HLA restriction characterized most CMV-associated TCR beta chains in a later analysis.

Germline CDR1 is KGHSH and CDR2 is LQKENI. With 3 bases removed from V and 3 bases from J, the gap between germline ends came to 11 bases. The length of the CDR3 is 14 residues. With 60 Vbeta and 13 Jbeta primers, the PCR was carried out. Profiling relied on immunoSEQ multiplex PCR, and the TCRdb table lists in-frame clones only, not all of them. The sample lists some 100,000 clones; approximately 85% were seen once. For this clone: Its specificity is not known.

Sequencing was performed on PBMCs. The TCR comes from a man younger than 45 in good health and CMV-seronegative. The rearrangement joins TRBV18 to TRBJ2-5; no clear D. CDR3 protein: CASSPTVQKETQYF. For the CDR3, the DNA is TGTGCCAGCTCACCGACTGTTCAGAAAGAGACCCAGTACTTC.